In this sample, the clone carrying this T cell receptor (beta chain) turned up a few times. This CDR3 region has 14 residues. V lost 4 bases and J 10 bases, leaving 14 bases between the germline ends. Germline CDR1 is MNHEY and CDR2 is SVGEGT. This sample is part of a study of regulatory T cells in long-lasting Graves disease. Sequencing libraries for TCR beta were prepared with iRepertoire HTBI primers and Arm-PCR of CDR3 regions. One entry per CDR3 protein, called by TCRdb with MiXCR from the multiplex PCR reads. Among roughly 420,000 distinct CDR3 sequences listed, less than 20% were seen once. Specified time point: newly diagnosed GD, antithyroid drugs for less than 3 months. Following extraction of RNA from PBMCs, that RNA was used to make the TCR library. Patients all came to the study from an endocrinology department in Xi'an, China.

Here the sequenced sample was peripheral blood mononuclear cells (PBMCs), taken at new diagnosis, from a patient treated with antithyroid drugs. The sequence derives from a female donor with Graves disease. V usage is TRBV6-2 or TRBV6-3 and J usage is TRBJ1-6, with D unclear. CDR3 nucleotides: TGTGCCAGCAGTTTGACTGGTTCGCGGTCACCCCTCCACTTT. Amino acid sequence: CASSLTGSRSPLHF.